The T cell receptor beta chain described here comes from a study of PD-1 blockade in classical Hodgkin lymphoma. Time point indicated: cycle 4 day 1 (C4D1), after five to seven weeks of nivolumab. Relapses following autologous stem cell transplantation were seen in all patients, with brentuximab vedotin exposure varying. Investigators isolated CD4+ T cells from thawed PBMCs through magnetic negative selection. The CDR3 totals 17 residues. Germline assignment: CDR1 MDHEN and CDR2 SYDVKM. The J segment lost 0 bases and the V segment lost 5 bases, leaving 9 bases of the junction unmatched. TCRdb's copy holds only in-frame clones and misses some; the assay was immunoSEQ multiplex PCR. The sample yields about 18,000 clones, over 65% seen once. Remarks on this clone: Its antigen remains unknown.

Study results and caveats: Newly diagnosed patients and complete responders had comparable diversity at baseline.

This sequence was found in a human donor with classical Hodgkin lymphoma. The material sequenced was CD4+ T cells from blood, taken before the fourth cycle of nivolumab. The rearrangement uses TRBV28 and TRBJ2-4; 8 nucleotides line up with TRBD1. CDR3 amino acids: CASSADRERLAKNIQYF. In DNA, the CDR3 is TGTGCCAGCAGTGCGGACAGGGAACGCCTAGCCAAAAACATTCAGTACTTC.